This T cell receptor (beta chain) was found in a study of T cells in Graves' hyperthyroidism and ophthalmopathy. Amplification of TCR beta CDR3 regions used RNA as the template. The TCR CDR3 first-round RT-PCR relied on the HTBI primer set. TCRdb redid the calling of the multiplex PCR reads with MiXCR, one entry per CDR3 protein. The sample has roughly 500,000 distinct CDR3 sequences; 40% to 50% are singletons. V lost 3 bases and J lost 2; bases outside the gene matches: 5. The CDR3 is 15 amino acids. Germline CDR1 reads DFQATT; CDR2 reads SNEGSKA (reference sequence). General study points: Most clonotypes expanded in thyroid above 0.001 were likewise present in blood.

Patients with uncontrolled infections, other autoimmune diseases, pregnancy or lactation were excluded. Thyroid ultrasound, orbital computed tomography, clinical symptoms, and serum thyroxine and TRAb underpinned diagnoses. In its sample, this clonotype was seen a few times. What it binds is not known. This chain connects TRBV20-1 to TRBJ2-5, with 11 bases identical to TRBD1. The source material was peripheral blood or thyroid tissue (not recorded which). This clonotype was sampled from an adult woman with Graves' disease, either hyperthyroidism or ophthalmopathy (not recorded which). The CDR3 nucleotides are TGCAGTGCTAGGGGGACAGGGGGAGCTCAAGAGACCCAGTACTTC. Amino acid sequence: CSARGTGGAQETQYF.